A single sample is the source of the 19 T cell receptor beta chains below, sequenced in a study of cytomegalovirus exposure and HLA in healthy donors. Primers: 60 Vbeta forward and 13 Jbeta reverse. Data came from immunoSEQ multiplex PCR; TCRdb stores just in-frame clones and leaves some out. Here the sample spans about 130,000 clones, less than 85% being singletons. The sequenced sample consisted of PBMCs. All receptors come from a woman in her thirties or forties in good health and CMV-seropositive.

The chain couples TRBV9 to TRBJ2-1, with D hard to call. CDR3 length: 14 amino acids. V lost 0 bases and J lost 5, with 9 bases in between. Germline loops: CDR1 SGDLS, CDR2 YYNGEE. The CDR3 loop reads CASSVAPTNNEQFF. For the CDR3, the DNA is TGTGCCAGCAGCGTAGCTCCAACTAACAATGAGCAGTTCTTC.

The V and J genes are TRBV7-6 and TRBJ1-3; perhaps TRBD1 as D (5 bases). Germline assignment: CDR1 SGHVS and CDR2 FNYEAQ. The CDR3 contains 15 residues. V was trimmed by 5 bases and J by 0 bases, leaving 11 bases between them. CDR3 coding DNA: TGTGCCAGCAGCGTATGGGGGGGCTCTGGAAACACCATATATTTT. This encodes CASSVWGGSGNTIYF.

This chain joins TRBV7-9 and TRBJ1-1; a possible D gene is TRBD1 (6 bases). Trimming shortened V by 1 base and J by 0 bases, and 15 bases separated the two germline ends. Germline loops: CDR1 SEHNR, CDR2 FQNEAQ (reference sequence). This CDR3 is 17 amino acids long. Here the CDR3 DNA reads TGTGCCAGCAGCTTAGGGGGGGGCCCTAGGATGAACACTGAAGCTTTCTTT. Its protein product is CASSLGGGPRMNTEAFF.

The chain uses TRBV28 and TRBJ1-1, with D hard to call. Germline assignment: CDR1 MDHEN and CDR2 SYDVKM. Trimming pared 6 bases from V and 4 bases from J, leaving 15 bases between. The CDR3 covers 14 residues. CDR3 in amino acids: CASSRDPGSTEAFF. The CDR3 DNA reads TGTGCCAGCAGCCGAGATCCAGGCTCCACTGAAGCTTTCTTT.

The gene calls are TRBV27 and TRBJ2-1; 10 nucleotides line up with TRBD2. Trimming cost V 5 bases and J 0 bases; bases outside gene matches: 4. CDR1 and CDR2 (germline): MNHEY, SMNVEV (reference sequence). The CDR3 has 16 amino acids. The CDR3 DNA is TGTGCCAGCAGTACACTAGCGGGAAGCTCCTACAATGAGCAGTTCTTC. This translates into CASSTLAGSSYNEQFF.

The rearrangement uses TRBV2 and TRBJ1-1; weak D call: TRBD1 (5 bases). From germline, CDR1 is SNHLY and CDR2 FYNNEI. The CDR3 has 14 amino acids. V was cut by 4 bases and J by 4 bases, with 13 bases left in between. The DNA for the CDR3 is TGTGCCAGCAGTGTGAAGGGGTTCGGCACTGAAGCTTTCTTT. Translating it yields CASSVKGFGTEAFF.

The genes are TRBV30 and TRBJ1-2, with TRBD1 as a possible D gene (5 bases). The CDR3 sequence is 15 residues long. CDR1 and CDR2 (germline): GTSNPN, SVGIG (reference sequence). V was clipped by 2 bases and J by 4 bases, with 17 bases between them. The CDR3 sequence: CAWSPPGPGSYGYTF. The CDR3 coding sequence is TGTGCCTGGAGTCCCCCGGGGCCCGGGAGCTATGGCTACACCTTC. The variable domain in full, with the rest retrieved from reference TRBV30 and TRBJ1-2, is SQTIHQWPATLVQPVGSPLSLECTVEGTSNPNLYWYRQAAGRGLQLLFYSVGIGQISSEVPQNLSASRPQDRQFILSSKKLLLSDSGFYLCAWSPPGPGSYGYTFGSGTRLTVV.

Only one count was recorded for this clone. This chain connects TRBV5-8 to TRBJ1-1; D is undetermined. Germline CDR1 SGHTS, CDR2 YDEGEE. V was cut by 0 bases and J by 4 bases, with 10 bases left in between. The CDR3 is 14 residues long. The CDR3 DNA reads as TGTGCCAGCAGCTTGGGCAGTTTACGCACTGAAGCTTTCTTT. Translation gives CASSLGSLRTEAFF.

This clone was seen only a few times. Mismatch with germline at one junction end may stem from a read error. This chain joins TRBV6-5 and TRBJ2-7; TRBD2 aligns across 12 bases. CDR3 length: 14 amino acids. In germline, CDR1 is MNHEY, CDR2 SVGAGI. Here the CDR3 DNA reads TGTGCCAGCAGACTAGCGGGAGGCGGCTACGAGCAGCACTTC. Protein sequence: CASRLAGGGYEQHF.

The chain has TRBV19 and TRBJ1-4; D uncertain. V was trimmed by 8 bases and J by 5 bases, leaving 12 bases between them. This CDR3 comprises 13 residues. Germline V lookup: CDR1 LNHDA, CDR2 SQIVND (reference sequence). CDR3 loop: CASLQALNEKLFF. For the CDR3, the DNA is TGTGCCAGTCTTCAGGCGCTGAATGAAAAACTGTTTTTT.

The chain employs TRBV7-2 and TRBJ2-7; tentative D call: TRBD2 (7 bases). This CDR3 has 16 amino acids. Trimming stripped 1 base from V and 4 bases from J, with 17 bases between. CDR1 is SGHTA, CDR2 FQGNSA, per germline. The CDR3 protein is CASSLGGGGRGYEQYF. The CDR3 coding sequence is TGTGCCAGCAGCTTAGGGGGGGGCGGGAGAGGGTACGAGCAGTACTTC.

The genes are TRBV28 and TRBJ1-2; no firm D call. Germline loops: CDR1 MDHEN, CDR2 SYDVKM. The V end was cut by 6 bases, the J end by 6 bases, with 17 bases between. The CDR3 runs to 14 residues. CDR3: CASSKLHFANGYTF. The DNA for the CDR3 is TGTGCCAGCAGCAAACTCCATTTTGCGAATGGCTACACCTTC.

To note about this clone: The junction and the germline gene differ at one end; a read error may be behind it. This chain joins TRBV30 and TRBJ1-1, with D uncertain. This CDR3 is built from 13 residues. Germline-derived CDR1 and CDR2 are GTSNPN and SVGIG (reference sequence). CDR3 nucleotides: TGTGCCTGGAGTACCGGGGTGAACTCTGAAGCTTTCTTT. It encodes CAWSTGVNSEAFF.

V usage is TRBV27 and J usage is TRBJ1-2; 7 bases line up with TRBD1. This CDR3 has 13 amino acids. The germline V gene has CDR1 MNHEY and CDR2 SMNVEV (reference sequence). The junction had 7 bases not matched to a gene; V was cut back by 4 bases and J by 8 bases. CDR3 sequence reads: CASSSYRGRGYTF. The DNA for the CDR3 is TGTGCCAGCAGTTCTTACAGGGGACGCGGCTACACCTTC.

The rearrangement links TRBV28 to TRBJ1-3, with D perhaps TRBD1 (5 bases). This CDR3 spans 15 amino acids. CDR1 is MDHEN, CDR2 SYDVKM, per germline. The V and J ends lost 4 bases and 7 bases respectively, with 17 bases between them. CDR3 in DNA: TGTGCCAGCAGTTCCCGGGGAGGGGCTTACAACACCATATATTTT. Amino acids: CASSSRGGAYNTIYF. Combining the CDR3 with reference TRBV28 and TRBJ1-3 gives the whole variable domain DVKVTQSSRYLVKRTGEKVFLECVQDMDHENMFWYRQDPGLGLRLIYFSYDVKMKEKGDIPEGYSVSREKKERFSLILESASTNQTSMYLCASSSRGGAYNTIYFGEGSWLTVV.

The rearrangement uses TRBV20-1 and TRBJ2-5; TRBD2 aligns across 8 bases. CDR1 is DFQATT, CDR2 SNEGSKA, per germline (reference sequence). J gave up 5 bases and V 6 bases, and 2 bases lay outside the gene matches. This CDR3 region has 11 residues. The chain's CDR3 is CSAPGGETQYF. The CDR3 region has the DNA TGCAGTGCCCCGGGGGGGGAGACCCAGTACTTC.

This clone was seen more than once but under ten times. V and J are TRBV5-4 and TRBJ2-7; TRBD2 matches 11 bases. The V segment lost 4 bases and the J segment 4 bases; nucleotides outside the gene matches: 7. Germline loops: CDR1 SGHNT, CDR2 YYREEE (reference sequence). The CDR3 is 15 amino acids. CDR3 nucleotide sequence: TGTGCCAGCAGCGGGGTAGCGGGAGGGCCGTACGAGCAGTACTTC. Amino acid sequence: CASSGVAGGPYEQYF.

In the case of this clone: Distinct nucleotide sequences in the sample also encode this CDR3. The chain carries TRBV9 and TRBJ2-7, with a possible D match to TRBD1 (5 bases). Trimming removed 3 bases at V and 3 bases at J, with 16 bases between. This CDR3 is 15 amino acids long. The germline CDR1 and CDR2 sequences are SGDLS and YYNGEE. The CDR3 region is CASSEGPTDIYEQYF. CDR3 coding DNA: TGTGCCAGCAGCGAAGGGCCGACAGACATCTACGAGCAGTACTTC.

The chain has TRBV6-5 and TRBJ2-6; D is ambiguous. Trimming removed 0 bases at V and 3 bases at J, with 9 bases between. The CDR3 loop spans 16 amino acids. Germline loops: CDR1 MNHEY, CDR2 SVGAGI. CDR3 in DNA: TGTGCCAGCAGTTACTCCGAGGTTTATGGGGCCAACGTCCTGACTTTC. Protein sequence: CASSYSEVYGANVLTF.